These 5 T cell receptor beta chains originate from one sample sequenced in a study of T cell responses to AZD1222 COVID-19 vaccine. Sequenced by immunoSEQ multiplex PCR; TCRdb stores in-frame clones only, minus some. The top ten hold 1% to 1.5% of the sample, which has about 150,000 clones, roughly nine tenths seen once. The sequenced sample was peripheral blood, obtained 28 days after the second AZD1222 dose. The receptors were gathered from an adult who received the AZD1222 COVID-19 vaccine.

The chain employs TRBV2 and TRBJ2-3; the match to TRBD2 covers 11 bases. The CDR3 contains 14 residues. The germline V gene has CDR1 SNHLY and CDR2 FYNNEI. J was trimmed by 6 bases and V by 5 bases; bases with no gene match: 4. The CDR3 reads CASSRGTSGDTQYF. Written as DNA, the CDR3 is TGTGCCAGCAGTCGGGGGACTAGCGGCGATACGCAGTATTTT.

In this sample, this clone turned up once. V and J are TRBV5-1 and TRBJ1-3; D perhaps matches TRBD1 (5 bases). The germline V gene encodes CDR1 SGHRS and CDR2 YFSETQ. There are 16 residues in the CDR3. Trimming cost V 2 bases and J 0 bases, with 12 bases left between them. CDR3 sequence (DNA): TGCGCCAGCAGCTTATCCGCGACAGCCTCTGGAAACACCATATATTTT. This codes for CASSLSATASGNTIYF.

This sequence joins TRBV9 and TRBJ1-1; a weak D match, TRBD1 (5 bases). CDR1 is SGDLS and CDR2 is YYNGEE in the germline V gene. Trimming left V 0 bases short and J 8 bases short, with 8 bases between. The CDR3 totals 12 residues. In nucleotides, the CDR3 is TGTGCCAGCAGCGTAGGGAAGGGGGAAGCTTTCTTT. Its protein is CASSVGKGEAFF. The whole variable domain, filled in from reference TRBV9 and TRBJ1-1, reads DSGVTQTPKHLITATGQRVTLRCSPRSGDLSVYWYQQSLDQGLQFLIQYYNGEERAKGNILERFSAQQFPDLHSELNLSSLELGDSALYFCASSVGKGEAFFGQGTRLTVV.

CDR3 loop: CASSLAQSTDTQYF. CDR3 DNA: TGTGCCAGCAGCTTAGCCCAGAGCACAGATACGCAGTATTTT. The chain carries TRBV7-2 and TRBJ2-3; D remains ambiguous. This CDR3 has 14 amino acids. Per germline, CDR1 SGHTA and CDR2 FQGNSA. V lost 0 bases, J lost 0 bases, and 4 bases lay in between.

This clone is a singleton in its sample. The gene calls are TRBV7-6 and TRBJ2-3; D perhaps matches TRBD2 (5 bases). Deletions cut 5 bases from V and 6 bases from J, with 9 bases between. CDR1 SGHVS and CDR2 FNYEAQ come from the germline V gene. This CDR3 spans 12 amino acids. CDR3 amino acids: CASSQTGDTQYF. DNA of the CDR3: TGTGCCAGCAGCCAAACGGGGGATACGCAGTATTTT.